These 32 T cell receptor beta chains share one sample of origin, sequenced in a study of blood T cell repertoires in COVID-19. Assay used: immunoSEQ multiplex PCR; TCRdb lists only in-frame clones, some missing. Counted here are hundreds of thousands of clones, 70% to 90% occurring once; the ten biggest clones make up roughly 1.6%. Sample: PBMCs or T cells enriched from blood (not recorded which). These receptors all come from a woman in her 50s who had recovered from COVID-19.

The rearrangement links TRBV24-1 to TRBJ1-3; D is possibly TRBD1 (5 bases). This CDR3 has 14 amino acids. V lost 6 bases and J lost 3, with 11 bases in between. Germline CDR1 KGHDR, CDR2 SFDVKD. This CDR3 reads CATSSSGVGNTIYF. CDR3 bases: TGTGCCACCAGTTCATCGGGGGTTGGAAACACCATATATTTT.

This clone has only one observation. V is TRBV10-2 and J is TRBJ2-3; D possibly corresponds to TRBD2 (5 bases). V dropped 2 bases and J dropped 3 bases, with 15 bases sitting between them. CDR3 length equals 16 residues. The germline V gene encodes CDR1 WSHSY and CDR2 SAAADI. In DNA form, the CDR3 reads TGCGCCAGCAGTGAGGGGCGAGGGTTGGGGACAGATACGCAGTATTTT. Its protein product is CASSEGRGLGTDTQYF.

This chain joins TRBV28 and TRBJ1-3; D might be TRBD1 (5 bases). The CDR3 consists of 12 residues. Germline values: CDR1 MDHEN, CDR2 SYDVKM. V lost 6 bases, J lost 15 bases, and 18 bases lay in between. CDR3 residues: CASSPPWRREYF. The CDR3 DNA reads as TGTGCCAGCAGCCCACCTTGGCGCAGGGAATATTTT.

The V gene is TRBV7-9, the J gene TRBJ2-7; D is possibly TRBD2 (6 bases). Trimming took off 4 bases at V and 2 bases at J, with 12 bases between the two ends. Per the germline V gene, CDR1 is SEHNR and CDR2 is FQNEAQ (reference sequence). The CDR3 is made up of 14 amino acids. The CDR3 reads CASSSRRDPYEQYF. In DNA form, the CDR3 reads TGTGCCAGCAGCTCCAGGCGGGATCCCTACGAGCAGTACTTC.

This clone was observed a handful of times. V and J are TRBV19 and TRBJ1-2; D gene unclear. V lost 5 bases and J lost 5, with 12 bases in between. Germline V gives CDR1 LNHDA, CDR2 SQIVND (reference sequence). This CDR3 is 13 amino acids long. In DNA form, the CDR3 reads TGTGCCAGTAGTTTCCATCAGGATTATGGCTACACCTTC. This translates into CASSFHQDYGYTF.

This chain uses TRBV28 with TRBJ2-7; TRBD1 matches 7 bases. The CDR3 is 14 amino acids. The trim removed 8 bases at V and 2 bases at J, leaving 9 bases unmatched. The V gene's germline CDR1 is MDHEN and CDR2 SYDVKM. The CDR3 region is CASRTSTGPYEQYF. CDR3 coding DNA: TGTGCCAGCCGAACCTCGACAGGGCCCTACGAGCAGTACTTC.

The chain carries TRBV29-1 and TRBJ2-1; 14 nucleotides agree with TRBD2. The germline V gene encodes CDR1 SQVTM and CDR2 ANQGSEA. V trimming: 7 bases; J trimming: 7 bases; junction bases outside the gene matches: 21. The CDR3 extends over 19 amino acids. CDR3 loop: CSGVVGTTSGRVGWNEQFF. In DNA, the CDR3 is TGCAGCGGGGTCGTTGGGACGACTAGCGGGAGGGTAGGATGGAATGAGCAGTTCTTC.

This clone has a handful of counts. The gene calls are TRBV7-2 and TRBJ2-1; maybe TRBD2 (6 bases). This CDR3 contains 15 residues. The germline V and J ends were trimmed by 2 bases and 7 bases, with 15 bases remaining between them. Germline V gene lookup returns CDR1 SGHTA and CDR2 FQGNSA. The CDR3 DNA is TGTGCCAGCAGCTTAATGACGGGAGTTCGGAATGAGCAGTTCTTC. It specifies CASSLMTGVRNEQFF. The variable domain in full, completed from reference TRBV7-2 and TRBJ2-1, reads GAGVSQSPSNKVTEKGKDVELRCDPISGHTALYWYRQSLGQGLEFLIYFQGNSAPDKSGLPSDRFSAERTGGSVSTLTIQRTQQEDSAVYLCASSLMTGVRNEQFFGPGTRLTVL.

This chain uses TRBV27 with TRBJ2-7, with 7 nucleotides matching TRBD1. The V segment lost 4 bases and the J segment 2 bases; nucleotides outside the gene matches: 2. Germline V CDR1 and CDR2: MNHEY, SMNVEV (reference sequence). The CDR3 totals 13 residues. The CDR3 region is CASSWDRAYEQYF. The CDR3 DNA reads TGTGCCAGCAGTTGGGACAGAGCCTACGAGCAGTACTTC.

The rearrangement joins TRBV10-3 to TRBJ2-7, with D possibly being TRBD2 (5 bases). CDR1 is ENHRY, CDR2 SYGVKD, per germline. The CDR3 consists of 13 residues. Deletions cut 10 bases from V and 0 bases from J, with 13 bases between. CDR3 loop: CATLTGDSYEQYF. The DNA of the CDR3 is TGTGCCACCTTGACCGGGGACTCCTACGAGCAGTACTTC.

The chain combines TRBV7-9 with TRBJ2-7, with TRBD1 matching 8 bases. This CDR3 is built from 16 residues. CDR1 and CDR2 (germline): SEHNR, FQNEAQ (reference sequence). After removal of 4 bases from V and 5 bases from J, the junction contained 13 bases not matched to a gene. CDR3: CASSWFRGQGMNEQYF. The CDR3 DNA sequence: TGTGCCAGCAGCTGGTTCAGGGGGCAAGGGATGAACGAGCAGTACTTC.

The gene calls are TRBV29-1 and TRBJ2-5; 11 nucleotides align to TRBD2. The CDR3 is 12 residues long. Trimming took 7 bases from V and 5 from J; bases not matched to a gene: 3. Germline-derived CDR1 and CDR2 are SQVTM and ANQGSEA. The CDR3 is CSATSGSETQYF. The DNA for the CDR3 is TGCAGCGCAACTAGCGGGAGTGAGACCCAGTACTTC.

This rearrangement joins TRBV18 to TRBJ2-2; 7 bases agree with TRBD1. CDR1 KGHSH and CDR2 LQKENI come from the germline V gene. J lost 3 bases, V lost 4 bases, and 5 bases had no gene match. CDR3 size: 15 residues. CDR3 nucleotides: TGTGCCAGCTCACTTCGACAGGGTGACACCGGGGAGCTGTTTTTT. This encodes CASSLRQGDTGELFF.

There are a few counts of this clone. The chain links TRBV2 to TRBJ1-6; D not resolved. This CDR3 is built from 13 residues. The V gene's germline CDR1 is SNHLY and CDR2 FYNNEI. Deletions cut 7 bases from V and 9 bases from J, with 13 bases between. The CDR3 loop is CASKGPGTSPLHF. The CDR3 nucleotides are TGTGCCAGCAAGGGCCCGGGAACTTCACCCCTCCACTTT.

The chain couples TRBV7-3 to TRBJ2-3; no definite D call. Germline-derived CDR1 and CDR2 are SGHTA and FQGTGA. The CDR3 totals 11 residues. V lost 4 bases and J 8 bases, leaving 7 bases between the germline ends. The CDR3 nucleotides read TGTGCCAGCAGCTCCGCCGGTACGCAGTATTTT. This translates into CASSSAGTQYF.

V and J are TRBV2 and TRBJ2-1, with TRBD2 identical over 8 bases. From germline, CDR1 is SNHLY and CDR2 FYNNEI. V shed 3 bases and J 8 bases; nucleotides not matched to a gene: 9. The CDR3 is 15 residues long. The CDR3 protein is CASSEGASGYDEQFF. The CDR3 region has the DNA TGTGCCAGCAGTGAGGGGGCTAGCGGGTACGATGAGCAGTTCTTC.

This chain links TRBV6-1 with TRBJ1-2; D gene ambiguous. V dropped 1 base and J dropped 2 bases, with 8 bases sitting between them. The length of the CDR3 is 14 residues. CDR1 is MNHNS, CDR2 SASEGT, per germline. CDR3 residues: CASSEGRGNYGYTF. CDR3 nucleotide sequence: TGTGCCAGCAGTGAAGGCCGAGGAAACTATGGCTACACCTTC.

The rearrangement joins TRBV19 to TRBJ2-3, with 9 bases lining up with TRBD1. The CDR3 runs to 14 residues. The germline V gene encodes CDR1 LNHDA and CDR2 SQIVND (reference sequence). J gave up 4 bases and V 6 bases, and 5 bases lay outside the gene matches. For the CDR3, the DNA is TGTGCCAGTAGCCGGGACAGGGAGTCAGATACGCAGTATTTT. Amino acids: CASSRDRESDTQYF.

This sequence joins TRBV2 and TRBJ2-5; 10 bases are a match to TRBD2. From germline, CDR1 is SNHLY and CDR2 FYNNEI. The ends lost 0 bases at V and 11 bases at J; junction bases unmatched: 12. CDR3 length equals 16 residues. CDR3 loop: CASSEAPSGSSGTQYF. CDR3 in DNA: TGTGCCAGCAGTGAAGCCCCTAGCGGGAGTTCAGGGACTCAGTACTTC.

CDR3 bases: TGTGCCAGCAGCGTATCCGGGGGTAGCGGGAGGCTCAATGAGCAGTTCTTC. Amino acids: CASSVSGGSGRLNEQFF. This chain connects TRBV7-3 to TRBJ2-1; 10 nucleotides agree with TRBD2. Germline lookup yields CDR1 SGHTA and CDR2 FQGTGA. This CDR3 contains 17 residues. Trimming at V came to 5 bases and at J to 6 bases, leaving 13 bases not matched to a gene. Drawing the rest from reference TRBV7-3 and TRBJ2-1, the complete variable domain is GAGVSQTPSNKVTEKGKYVELRCDPISGHTALYWYRQSLGQGPEFLIYFQGTGAADDSGLPNDRFFAVRPEGSVSTLKIQRTERGDSAVYLCASSVSGGSGRLNEQFFGPGTRLTVL.

The rearrangement links TRBV6-2 or TRBV6-3 to TRBJ2-5; perhaps TRBD1 as D (6 bases). Germline-derived CDR1 and CDR2 are MNHEY and SVGEGT. Trimming took 0 bases from V and 5 from J, leaving 13 bases between them. The CDR3 loop spans 15 amino acids. The CDR3: CASSYSSAGVETQYF. CDR3 DNA: TGTGCCAGCAGTTACTCGTCGGCAGGGGTGGAGACCCAGTACTTC.

The chain recombines TRBV11-2 with TRBJ2-3; 12 positions match TRBD2. This CDR3 has 16 residues. The germline V gene encodes CDR1 SGHAT and CDR2 FQNNGV. J was trimmed by 3 bases and V by 1 base; bases with no gene match: 2. CDR3 in DNA: TGTGCCAGCAGCTTAGGGCTAGCGGGAGGGACAGATACGCAGTATTTT. Its protein product is CASSLGLAGGTDTQYF.

V is TRBV7-9 and J is TRBJ1-1; 9 nucleotides match TRBD1. Germline V CDR1 and CDR2: SEHNR, FQNEAQ (reference sequence). The CDR3 loop spans 15 amino acids. V shed 2 bases, J shed 5 bases, and the junction held 6 bases outside the gene matches. CDR3 sequence: CASSLLGQGATEAFF. The CDR3 bases are TGTGCCAGCAGCTTATTGGGACAGGGTGCGACTGAAGCTTTCTTT.

The chain combines TRBV29-1 with TRBJ1-2; TRBD1 is a possible D gene (5 bases). Germline V gene data show CDR1 as SQVTM and CDR2 as ANQGSEA. V was trimmed by 5 bases and J by 4 bases, leaving 11 bases between them. The CDR3 is 12 residues long. The CDR3 region is CSVFRGGYGYTF. CDR3 nucleotides: TGCAGCGTTTTCCGCGGGGGCTATGGCTACACCTTC.

J is TRBJ2-5 and V is TRBV29-1; perhaps TRBD1 as D (5 bases). CDR3 length: 14 amino acids. The germline V and J ends were trimmed by 4 bases and 0 bases, with 12 bases remaining between them. Germline assignment: CDR1 SQVTM and CDR2 ANQGSEA. The CDR3 loop reads CSVVRVQHQETQYF. Written as DNA, the CDR3 is TGCAGCGTTGTCAGGGTGCAGCACCAAGAGACCCAGTACTTC.

This chain joins TRBV9 and TRBJ2-5; the D gene is possibly TRBD2 (5 bases). Trimming pared 2 bases from V and 2 bases from J, leaving 10 bases between. The CDR3 covers 14 residues. In germline, CDR1 is SGDLS, CDR2 YYNGEE. CDR3 DNA: TGTGCCAGCAGCGTCTTTCCGGGACAAGAGACCCAGTACTTC. It encodes CASSVFPGQETQYF.

This chain links TRBV18 with TRBJ1-5, with 10 positions matching TRBD1. The CDR3 is made up of 16 amino acids. V trimming: 2 bases; J trimming: 6 bases; junction bases outside the gene matches: 7. Germline lookup yields CDR1 KGHSH and CDR2 LQKENI. The DNA for the CDR3 is TGTGCCAGCTCACCAACGCGACAGGGGGCTAGTCAGCCCCAGCATTTT. Protein product: CASSPTRQGASQPQHF.

The chain uses TRBV28 and TRBJ1-5, with 9 nucleotides matching TRBD1. The CDR3 sequence is 18 residues long. From germline, CDR1 is MDHEN and CDR2 SYDVKM. V shed 4 bases, J shed 5 bases, and the junction held 15 bases outside the gene matches. The DNA of the CDR3 is TGTGCCAGCAGTTCAATATTCCCCGACAGGGGGAAGGATCAGCCCCAGCATTTT. This translates into CASSSIFPDRGKDQPQHF. The complete variable domain, with remaining parts taken from reference TRBV28 and TRBJ1-5, reads DVKVTQSSRYLVKRTGEKVFLECVQDMDHENMFWYRQDPGLGLRLIYFSYDVKMKEKGDIPEGYSVSREKKERFSLILESASTNQTSMYLCASSSIFPDRGKDQPQHFGDGTRLSIL.

This chain links TRBV7-2 with TRBJ2-7, with D unresolved. The V and J ends lost 0 bases and 7 bases respectively, with 7 bases between them. Germline V lookup: CDR1 SGHTA, CDR2 FQGNSA. The CDR3 is 12 amino acids. The CDR3 DNA is TGTGCCAGCAGCTTAGCGGCAGTTGAGCAGTACTTC. Its protein is CASSLAAVEQYF.

In DNA, the CDR3 is TGTGCCAGCAGCTTATCTCAGGGGGCGCGTGAGCAGTACTTC. Translation: CASSLSQGAREQYF. The chain has TRBV7-2 and TRBJ2-7; 8 nucleotides match TRBD1. The V gene end was trimmed by 2 bases and the J gene end by 7 bases; junction bases not matched to a gene: 7. CDR1 SGHTA and CDR2 FQGNSA come from the germline V gene. There are 14 residues in the CDR3.

The genes are TRBV29-1 and TRBJ1-1, with D possibly matching TRBD1 (5 bases). This CDR3 region has 12 residues. The V end lost 4 bases, the J end lost 3 bases, and 9 bases lay between the germline ends. Looked up from germline, CDR1 is SQVTM and CDR2 is ANQGSEA. The CDR3 DNA reads TGCAGCGTTGTCGGAGGGGACACTGAAGCTTTCTTT. This codes for CSVVGGDTEAFF.

The chain recombines TRBV2 with TRBJ1-5; 8 nucleotides align to TRBD1. The CDR3 has 13 residues. CDR1 and CDR2 (germline): SNHLY, FYNNEI. J lost 7 bases, V lost 6 bases, and 5 bases had no gene match. The CDR3 region is CASSLDRDQPQHF. CDR3 DNA: TGTGCCAGCAGCCTGGACAGGGACCAGCCCCAGCATTTT.